This T cell receptor (beta chain) was retrieved from a study of post-analysis software for immune sequencing data. This clonotype was found a few times. Antigen unknown. Prepared TCR beta cDNA libraries contained unique molecular identifiers. Input populations of roughly 1 to 11 million T cells gave rise to around 480,000 cDNA molecules. Each CDR3 protein is one row after TCRdb ran MiXCR on the PCR reads. The sample includes hundreds of thousands of distinct CDR3 sequences, less than 40% seen only once; the top ten take 10% to 15%. Regarding the study as a whole: Included in a set of about 5 TRBV segments more frequent in patients than controls were TRBV5-6, TRBV5-1 and TRBV20-1.

The CDR3 loop spans 14 amino acids. Germline lookup yields CDR1 DFQATT and CDR2 SNEGSKA (reference sequence). Trimming left V 6 bases short and J 2 bases short, with 15 bases between. The chain links TRBV20-1 to TRBJ2-3; the D gene is possibly TRBD1 (6 bases). The source of this sequence is a girl aged 10 to 17 with multiple sclerosis. The sample consisted of blood. This CDR3 reads CSASGQGHTDTQYF. The CDR3 nucleotides are TGCAGTGCGTCCGGGCAGGGACACACAGATACGCAGTATTTT.